This T cell receptor beta chain derives from a study of CD8 T cells in ankylosing spondylitis. This clonotype came up a few times. Its antigen is undetermined. General study results and limits: Clones linked to the disease showed a CD8+ phenotype. They occurred at relatively low frequencies in peripheral blood. Reportedly, disease-linked clones are significantly enriched in ankylosing spondylitis patients' matched synovial fluid. Within ankylosing spondylitis blood, a TCR beta motif made up of eight highly homologous variants appeared to be characteristic.

Preparation of TCR beta libraries was done by quantitative 5'-RACE with molecular barcodes. TCRdb processed the 5' RACE reads anew with MiXCR; each CDR3 protein has one entry. Altogether about 800,000 distinct CDR3 sequences are present, approximately 12% being singletons, with the ten largest covering 0.51%. This CDR3 is built from 12 residues. Germline loops: CDR1 DFQATT, CDR2 SNEGSKA (reference sequence). Trimming removed 3 bases at V and 4 bases at J, with 10 bases between. The rearrangement links TRBV20-1 to TRBJ2-7; D is undetermined. Specimen: blood, either unsorted or a sorted T cell fraction (not recorded which). This TCR derives from a male donor with ankylosing spondylitis. The CDR3 nucleotides read TGCAGTGCTAGTGGACCTCGATACGAGCAGTACTTC. Protein sequence: CSASGPRYEQYF.